The clone carrying this T cell receptor (beta chain) has at least ten counts. Its antigen remains unidentified. This specimen comes from a study of blood T cells in healthy people across ages. Study outcomes and limitations: Not knowing donor CMV status may have confounded expanded clonotype changes.

Each sample had at least 7 million PBMCs isolated. A second 7 to 11 cycle PCR used barcoded and J-beta primers. All samples yielded 3 million or more CDR3-containing paired-end reads. TCRdb itself ran the 5' RACE reads through MiXCR, one entry per CDR3 protein. The table lists some 290,000 distinct CDR3 sequences, around 29% of them singletons. This CDR3 is 15 amino acids long. After removal of 1 base from V and 2 bases from J, the junction contained 3 bases not matched to a gene. Germline V gene sequence: CDR1 SGHDN, CDR2 FVKESK. This TCR derives from a woman aged 70-85 years in good health. V is TRBV14 and J is TRBJ2-3; 7 positions agree with TRBD2. What was sequenced was blood. DNA of the CDR3: TGTGCCAGCAGCCAAGCTAGCGGATACACAGATACGCAGTATTTT. Protein: CASSQASGYTDTQYF.